The 24 T cell receptor beta chains reported below all come from one sample, sequenced in a study of Graves' ophthalmopathy and Graves' hyperthyroidism. Scientists amplified the TCR beta CDR3 regions from RNA transcripts. HTBI primers primed a first-round RT-PCR, and a second-round multiplex PCR followed. TCRdb re-analysed the multiplex PCR reads in MiXCR, keeping a single row per CDR3 protein. The sample lists about 550,000 distinct CDR3 sequences, about 40% occurring once. The sequencing sample was made of peripheral blood or thyroid tissue (not recorded which). These receptors were obtained from an adult man with Graves' hyperthyroidism.

This rearrangement joins TRBV19 to TRBJ2-2; 8 nucleotides align to TRBD1. V gave up 9 bases and J gave up 3 bases; unmatched junction bases: 9. Germline CDR1 and CDR2: LNHDA and SQIVND (reference sequence). The CDR3 totals 15 residues. DNA for the CDR3: TGTGCCAGCCGGCTTGGGACAGGCGACACCGGGGAGCTGTTTTTT. This gives the protein CASRLGTGDTGELFF.

The chain combines TRBV2 with TRBJ2-3, with 12 bases aligning to TRBD2. After removal of 5 bases from V and 5 bases from J, the junction contained 5 bases not matched to a gene. Germline CDR1 reads SNHLY; CDR2 reads FYNNEI. The CDR3 spans 15 residues. CDR3 DNA: TGTGCCAGCAGTTTAGGACTAGCGGGAATAGATACGCAGTATTTT. It yields the protein CASSLGLAGIDTQYF.

V usage is TRBV9 and J usage is TRBJ2-7; 7 bases map to TRBD2. The CDR3 is 13 amino acids. In germline, CDR1 is SGDLS, CDR2 YYNGEE. Unmatched junction bases numbered 5, after V lost 3 bases and J lost 5 bases. The CDR3 nucleotides read TGTGCCAGCAGCGATGGCGGGAGCAACGAGCAGTACTTC. Translating it yields CASSDGGSNEQYF.

This clonotype was observed many times. The genes are TRBV15 and TRBJ1-2; possible D gene TRBD1, 5 bases. The CDR3 is 16 residues long. V was clipped by 0 bases and J by 4 bases, with 15 bases between them. Germline CDR1 and CDR2: LNHNV and YYDKDF (reference sequence). For the CDR3, the DNA is TGTGCCACCAGCAGAGATAAACAGGCCCGGGGCTATGGCTACACCTTC. Translating gives CATSRDKQARGYGYTF.

The chain is built from TRBV2 and TRBJ1-3; D might be TRBD1 (5 bases). The CDR3 is 14 residues long. V lost 6 bases to trimming and J lost 6 bases, with 15 bases between them. Looked up from germline, CDR1 is SNHLY and CDR2 is FYNNEI. The CDR3, as DNA: TGTGCCAGCAGCCCCTTCCTACAGGAAAACACCATATATTTT. Its translation is CASSPFLQENTIYF.

A few counts support this clonotype. The chain combines TRBV30 with TRBJ2-5; D perhaps matches TRBD2 (5 bases). V lost 1 base, J lost 5 bases, and 8 bases lay in between. The CDR3 contains 12 residues. Germline CDR1 is GTSNPN and CDR2 is SVGIG (reference sequence). The CDR3 protein is CAWSGGSETQYF. The CDR3 DNA is TGTGCCTGGAGTGGAGGGAGCGAGACCCAGTACTTC.

This clonotype was detected ten times or more. The chain uses TRBV19 and TRBJ1-5; 7 positions agree with TRBD1. The CDR3 totals 14 residues. The V gene's germline CDR1 is LNHDA and CDR2 SQIVND (reference sequence). The J segment lost 7 bases and the V segment lost 7 bases, leaving 10 bases of the junction unmatched. The CDR3 DNA reads as TGTGCCAGTACCTTAGGCCAGGGGGTCCAGCCCCAGCATTTT. It specifies CASTLGQGVQPQHF.

This chain joins TRBV7-8 and TRBJ1-2; TRBD1 matches 7 bases. With 5 bases clipped from V and 10 bases from J, the junction kept 4 bases outside the gene matches. The CDR3 totals 11 residues. Germline CDR1 and CDR2: SGHVS and FQNEAQ. CDR3 nucleotide sequence: TGTGCCAGCAGCCGACAGGGTCTCTACACCTTC. Protein sequence: CASSRQGLYTF.

A note on this clonotype: Its ends do not fully match the called genes, so a read error is possible. The chain recombines TRBV25-1 with TRBJ2-7; 8 bases are a match to TRBD2. The J call may be faulty, since TRBJ2-1 better matches the DNA end. The CDR3 has 14 amino acids. Germline V CDR1 and CDR2: MGHDK, SYGVNS. The CDR3 region is CPSSTGTRGNEQFF. The CDR3 nucleotides read TGTCCCAGCAGCACCGGGACTAGGGGTAATGAGCAGTTCTTC.

At least ten counts were recorded for this clonotype. This sequence joins TRBV7-8 and TRBJ2-7; 11 nucleotides line up with TRBD1. Germline V gene sequence: CDR1 SGHVS, CDR2 FQNEAQ. There are 15 residues in the CDR3. After removal of 3 bases from V and 4 bases from J, the junction contained 5 bases not matched to a gene. The CDR3 region has the DNA TGTGCCAGCAGCTTGGACGGGACAGGGGGGTACGAGCAGTACTTC. Encoded protein: CASSLDGTGGYEQYF. The entire variable domain, with the rest obtained from reference TRBV7-8 and TRBJ2-7, is as follows: GAGVSQSPRYKVAKRGQDVALRCDPISGHVSLFWYQQALGQGPEFLTYFQNEAQLDKSGLPSDRFFAERPEGSVSTLKIQRTQQEDSAVYLCASSLDGTGGYEQYFGPGTRLTVT.

This sequence joins TRBV7-9 and TRBJ2-7; 8 bases map to TRBD2. Trimming took 5 bases from V and 7 from J; bases not matched to a gene: 10. The CDR3 has 14 residues. Germline CDR1 is SEHNR and CDR2 is FQNEAQ (reference sequence). The CDR3 loop is CASSPWTSSNEQYF. The CDR3, as DNA: TGTGCCAGCAGCCCTTGGACTAGCTCTAATGAGCAGTACTTC.

This chain connects TRBV25-1 to TRBJ2-5; D is tentatively TRBD1 or TRBD2 (5 bases each). Germline loops: CDR1 MGHDK, CDR2 SYGVNS. The CDR3 contains 12 residues. V shed 9 bases and J shed 4 bases, with 12 bases lying between them. CDR3 loop: CARGDSSETQYF. The CDR3 DNA is TGTGCCAGGGGGGATAGTTCAGAGACCCAGTACTTC. The whole variable domain, filled in from reference TRBV25-1 and TRBJ2-5, reads EADIYQTPRYLVIGTGKKITLECSQTMGHDKMYWYQQDPGMELHLIHYSYGVNSTEKGDLSSESTVSRIRTEHFPLTLESARPSHTSQYLCARGDSSETQYFGPGTRLLVL.

This clonotype was detected ten times or more. The gene calls are TRBV12-3 or TRBV12-4 and TRBJ1-6; 7 nucleotides match TRBD1. The ends lost 5 bases at V and 10 bases at J; junction bases unmatched: 11. The CDR3 is 15 amino acids. The CDR3 here is CASSGTAPVGSPLHF. For the CDR3, the DNA is TGTGCCAGCAGTGGGACAGCCCCAGTGGGCTCACCCCTCCACTTT.

This clonotype was recorded at least ten times. The chain links TRBV19 to TRBJ2-7, with D possibly being TRBD1 or TRBD2 (5 bases each). Germline assignment: CDR1 LNHDA and CDR2 SQIVND (reference sequence). The CDR3 spans 14 residues. The V and J ends lost 10 bases and 0 bases respectively, with 16 bases between them. The CDR3 protein is CATTHRGHSYEQYF. The CDR3 coding sequence is TGTGCCACTACACACCGGGGCCACTCCTACGAGCAGTACTTC.

On this clonotype: Since a much larger clone is just one base distant, this may be a read error. The chain joins TRBV12-3 or TRBV12-4 to TRBJ2-2, with a weak D call TRBD2 (6 bases). The CDR3 runs to 13 residues. The CDR3 region has the DNA TGTGCTAGTGGACGCGGGGACTCCTGGGAGCTGTTTTTT. Translation gives CASGRGDSWELFF.

The chain recombines TRBV7-2 with TRBJ2-1, with TRBD2 matching over 10 bases. With 3 bases clipped from V and 8 bases from J, the junction kept 7 bases outside the gene matches. CDR1 SGHTA and CDR2 FQGNSA come from the germline V gene. The CDR3 spans 15 residues. The DNA for the CDR3 is TGTGCCAGCAGCTTCTCTAGCGGGAGATTCGATGAGCAGTTCTTC. This sequence encodes CASSFSSGRFDEQFF.

The rearrangement joins TRBV29-1 to TRBJ2-3; no firm D call. This CDR3 is 11 amino acids long. The V gene lost 5 bases and the J gene lost 6 bases, with 9 bases spanning the gap. The V gene's germline CDR1 is SQVTM and CDR2 ANQGSEA. CDR3 sequence: CSVNVGDTQYF. CDR3 sequence (DNA): TGCAGCGTTAATGTAGGGGATACGCAGTATTTT.

This clonotype was counted many times. The V gene is TRBV7-2, the J gene TRBJ2-7, with 9 bases that match TRBD1. V lost 5 bases, J lost 4 bases, and 12 bases stayed unmatched. The CDR3 spans 16 residues. Germline V lookup: CDR1 SGHTA, CDR2 FQGNSA. The CDR3 sequence: CASSIVGQGFPYEQYF. The CDR3 DNA follows: TGTGCCAGCAGCATAGTCGGACAGGGGTTTCCATACGAGCAGTACTTC.

The chain uses TRBV7-4 and TRBJ1-6, with D maybe TRBD1 (5 bases). V lost 3 bases and J lost 6, with 12 bases in between. CDR1 and CDR2 from the germline V gene are SGHVT and SQSDAQ. CDR3 length: 15 amino acids. The CDR3 DNA follows: TGTGCCAGCAGCTTTGAGGGACTGATTAATTCACCCCTCCACTTT. Encoded protein: CASSFEGLINSPLHF. Looking up the rest from reference TRBV7-4 and TRBJ1-6 gives the full variable domain: GAGVSQSPRYKVAKRGRDVALRCDSISGHVTLYWYRQTLGQGSEVLTYSQSDAQRDKSGRPSGRFSAERPERSVSTLKIQRTEQGDSAVYLCASSFEGLINSPLHFGNGTRLTVT.

Ten or more counts support this clonotype. This chain connects TRBV7-9 to TRBJ1-1; TRBD1 aligns across 7 bases. J was trimmed by 7 bases and V by 0 bases; bases with no gene match: 8. The CDR3 sequence is 15 residues long. Germline V lookup: CDR1 SEHNR, CDR2 FQNEAQ (reference sequence). The CDR3: CASSLAQAGGVEAFF. For the CDR3, the DNA is TGTGCCAGCAGCTTAGCACAGGCAGGGGGAGTTGAAGCTTTCTTT.

In this sample, this clonotype turned up many times. The chain has TRBV29-1 and TRBJ2-2; no clear D. This CDR3 has 11 amino acids. The germline V gene has CDR1 SQVTM and CDR2 ANQGSEA. The V end lost 3 bases, the J end lost 5 bases, and 4 bases lay between the germline ends. In DNA form, the CDR3 reads TGCAGCGTTGAGTCAACCGGGGAGCTGTTTTTT. Protein product: CSVESTGELFF.

This clonotype has at least ten counts. This chain connects TRBV11-2 to TRBJ1-2, with D possibly being TRBD1 (6 bases). Germline values: CDR1 SGHAT, CDR2 FQNNGV. The CDR3 extends over 16 amino acids. V was clipped by 5 bases and J by 7 bases, with 23 bases between them. The CDR3 bases are TGTGCCAGCAGCAGCGACGGGGGCGCGGGCCGTGGTGGCTACACCTTC. This sequence encodes CASSSDGGAGRGGYTF. Full variable domain (missing parts from reference TRBV11-2 and TRBJ1-2): EAGVAQSPRYKIIEKRQSVAFWCNPISGHATLYWYQQILGQGPKLLIQFQNNGVVDDSQLPKDRFSAERLKGVDSTLKIQPAKLEDSAVYLCASSSDGGAGRGGYTFGSGTRLTVV.

This clonotype has ten or more counts. In DNA, the CDR3 is TGTGCCAGCAGTGAATCGGGGTCTGGCTACACCTTC. Translating it yields CASSESGSGYTF. The J gene is TRBJ1-2, the V gene TRBV2, with D unclear. This CDR3 comprises 12 residues. V was pared by 2 bases and J by 7 bases, with 8 bases between. Germline CDR1 is SNHLY and CDR2 is FYNNEI. The full variable domain, with the rest looked up from reference TRBV2 and TRBJ1-2, is EPEVTQTPSHQVTQMGQEVILRCVPISNHLYFYWYRQILGQKVEFLVSFYNNEISEKSEIFDDQFSVERPDGSNFTLKIRSTKLEDSAMYFCASSESGSGYTFGSGTRLTVV.

This clonotype came up many times. V is TRBV12-3 or TRBV12-4 and J is TRBJ1-2; D remains unclear. V was pared by 6 bases and J by 2 bases, with 7 bases between. The CDR3 is made up of 12 amino acids. The CDR3 nucleotides read TGTGCCAGCAGCCATGAGAACTATGGCTACACCTTC. Translating it yields CASSHENYGYTF.